Detailed here is one T cell receptor beta chain. These data belong to a study of cytomegalovirus exposure and HLA in healthy donors. Germline CDR1 is MNHEY and CDR2 is SMNVEV (reference sequence). The CDR3 sequence is 15 residues long. V lost 4 bases and J lost 0, with 10 bases in between. PCR amplification relied on 60 Vbeta primers (plus 13 Jbeta primers). Using immunoSEQ multiplex PCR, the repertoire was profiled, and TCRdb retains in-frame clones only, with some absent. In the table there are 250,000 or so clones, 81% of which are singletons. This sequence was found in a woman between 55 and 75 years old in good health and CMV-seropositive. The genes are TRBV27 and TRBJ2-1, with D possibly being TRBD2 (5 bases). The sequenced material came from PBMCs. DNA for the CDR3: TGTGCCAGCAGTTCCCAACTAGACTCCTACAATGAGCAGTTCTTC. Translated, it gives CASSSQLDSYNEQFF.